The present T cell receptor beta chain was sequenced within a study of T cell clusters in autoimmune cytopenias. Study summary: A median of 51,575 TRB reads per sample yielded a median about 2,500 distinct clonotypes. Study results and limitations: Primary autoimmune cytopenia patients appeared to lack physiological T cell clusters present in healthy donors. Comparing secondary cytopenia with chronic lymphocytic leukemia showed no cluster-lack signature, apparently masked by lymphoma repertoire. TRB repertoire shifts in secondary cytopenia and chronic lymphocytic leukemia mostly reflected lymphoma, not autoimmunity.

There are 13 residues in the CDR3. Germline V gene sequence: CDR1 DFQATT, CDR2 SNEGSKA (reference sequence). Each sample's input was around 270 ng genomic DNA, 38,000 or so genome equivalents. By frequency, this clonotype registers medium-sized. The antigen is unknown. TRB was amplified by touch-down multiplex PCR, primer pools A and B combined. TCRdb re-analyzed the multiplex PCR reads; it lists each CDR3 protein once, without DNA. The specimen's table records 4,900 or so distinct CDR3 sequences. This TCR came from a human donor with an autoimmune cytopenia or autoimmune hepatitis (not recorded which). The sample taken for sequencing was peripheral blood. The chain couples TRBV20-1 to TRBJ1-5; the D call of TRBD1 rests on TCRdb alone, since no DNA is present to check it. The CDR3: CSASDREGQPQHF.